Presented here are 25 T cell receptor beta chains from one specimen sequenced in a study of shared clonotypes between healthy human individuals. The data were produced by immunoSEQ multiplex PCR, yet TCRdb's version contains in-frame clones alone and is incomplete. The data show roughly 2 million clones, with roughly 94% seen just once and 0.1% to 0.15% held by the top ten. Input material: naive CD4+ T cells sorted from blood. Subset described: CD45RA+ positively selected. The receptors were sampled from a man between 18 and 29 years old in good health.

This rearrangement joins TRBV6-1 to TRBJ2-3, with TRBD1 identical over 8 bases. Germline-derived CDR1 and CDR2 are MNHNS and SASEGT. The CDR3 extends over 15 amino acids. After removal of 6 bases from V and 3 bases from J, the junction contained 8 bases not matched to a gene. Here the CDR3 DNA reads TGTGCCAGCAGGCGGCAGGGGGCTTCAACAGATACGCAGTATTTT. It codes for CASRRQGASTDTQYF.

J is TRBJ1-6 and V is TRBV2; D gene unclear. The CDR3 extends over 15 amino acids. Germline V gene data show CDR1 as SNHLY and CDR2 as FYNNEI. Trimming removed 8 bases from V and 0 bases from J, with 11 bases in between. The CDR3, as DNA: TGTGCCAGCCAGACTGAGAGCTCCTATAATTCACCCCTCCACTTT. It translates to CASQTESSYNSPLHF.

This clone was seen a few times. The chain links TRBV7-8 to TRBJ1-6; D remains ambiguous. The germline CDR1 and CDR2 sequences are SGHVS and FQNEAQ. V was trimmed by 6 bases and J by 9 bases, leaving 9 bases between them. This CDR3 spans 12 amino acids. CDR3 nucleotide sequence: TGTGCCAGCAGAACAGAGGGTTCACCCCTCCACTTT. This sequence encodes CASRTEGSPLHF.

This chain links TRBV2 with TRBJ1-2; TRBD1 agrees at 10 bases. CDR1 and CDR2 (germline): SNHLY, FYNNEI. With 4 bases clipped from V and 7 bases from J, the junction kept 6 bases outside the gene matches. The CDR3 runs to 14 residues. The CDR3 is CASSGGQGTGGYTF. The CDR3 nucleotides read TGTGCCAGCAGTGGGGGACAGGGGACGGGTGGCTACACCTTC.

The chain uses TRBV6-5 and TRBJ2-6; D not certain. V dropped 6 bases and J dropped 2 bases, with 8 bases sitting between them. The CDR3 length is 14 residues. Per germline, CDR1 MNHEY and CDR2 SVGAGI. The CDR3 protein is CASSPRTGANVLTF. The CDR3 coding sequence is TGTGCCAGCAGCCCCAGGACTGGGGCCAACGTCCTGACTTTC.

This chain uses TRBV2 with TRBJ2-3; 9 nucleotides match TRBD1. With V trimmed by 5 bases and J by 4 bases, 4 bases remained unmatched. The length of the CDR3 is 14 residues. CDR1 SNHLY and CDR2 FYNNEI come from the germline V gene. The DNA for the CDR3 is TGTGCCAGCAGTAGGACAGGGGTATCAGATACGCAGTATTTT. Protein product: CASSRTGVSDTQYF.

This sequence joins TRBV28 and TRBJ2-7; D call uncertain. CDR1 and CDR2 (germline): MDHEN, SYDVKM. V shed 4 bases and J shed 6 bases, with 10 bases lying between them. CDR3 length: 12 residues. CDR3 coding DNA: TGTGCCAGCAGTTCGCTCCTCCCCGAGCAGTACTTC. This codes for CASSSLLPEQYF.

The chain recombines TRBV6-5 with TRBJ2-1; D gene ambiguous. Trimming shortened V by 2 bases and J by 0 bases, and 11 bases separated the two germline ends. This CDR3 contains 16 residues. Germline V CDR1 and CDR2: MNHEY, SVGAGI. CDR3 loop: CASSYGPPGSYNEQFF. DNA of the CDR3: TGTGCCAGCAGTTACGGACCCCCCGGCTCCTACAATGAGCAGTTCTTC.

This clone has just one count. The gene calls are TRBV14 and TRBJ1-2; no firm D call. The germline V gene has CDR1 SGHDN and CDR2 FVKESK. Trimming left V 4 bases short and J 8 bases short, with 14 bases between. This CDR3 has 13 amino acids. The CDR3 reads CASSRQGMGGYTF. The DNA of the CDR3 is TGTGCCAGCAGCCGGCAAGGGATGGGAGGCTACACCTTC.

The rearrangement links TRBV27 to TRBJ2-5; no reliable D call. Trimming pared 8 bases from V and 6 bases from J, leaving 7 bases between. In germline, CDR1 is MNHEY, CDR2 SMNVEV (reference sequence). The CDR3 consists of 10 residues. The CDR3: CASGLKTQYF. In DNA form, the CDR3 reads TGTGCCAGCGGCCTGAAGACCCAGTACTTC.

Concerning this clone itself: This sample also contains other DNA sequences that code for the same CDR3. V gene TRBV28 combines with J gene TRBJ2-7; perhaps TRBD2 as D (6 bases). The germline V gene has CDR1 MDHEN and CDR2 SYDVKM. This CDR3 has 13 amino acids. Trimming pared 3 bases from V and 4 bases from J, leaving 10 bases between. The CDR3 here is CASSLGGRYEQYF. CDR3 coding DNA: TGTGCCAGCAGTTTGGGGGGACGTTACGAGCAGTACTTC. Complete variable domain (other parts from reference TRBV28 and TRBJ2-7): DVKVTQSSRYLVKRTGEKVFLECVQDMDHENMFWYRQDPGLGLRLIYFSYDVKMKEKGDIPEGYSVSREKKERFSLILESASTNQTSMYLCASSLGGRYEQYFGPGTRLTVT.

The V and J genes are TRBV5-1 and TRBJ2-5, with 7 bases fitting TRBD2. Per the germline V gene, CDR1 is SGHRS and CDR2 is YFSETQ. This CDR3 has 16 residues. Trimming took 4 bases from V and 5 from J; bases not matched to a gene: 14. The CDR3 is CASSPTSGDYWETQYF. CDR3 bases: TGCGCCAGCAGCCCTACTTCGGGGGACTACTGGGAGACCCAGTACTTC.

This clone was observed once. The chain couples TRBV6-1 to TRBJ1-5; tentatively, D is TRBD1 (6 bases). V was trimmed by 7 bases and J by 0 bases, leaving 13 bases between them. The CDR3 totals 15 residues. Germline lookup yields CDR1 MNHNS and CDR2 SASEGT. In DNA, the CDR3 is TGTGCCAGCACCACGGGGGGCCTTAGCAATCAGCCCCAGCATTTT. This gives the protein CASTTGGLSNQPQHF.

On this clone: Within the sample, other DNA sequences also encode this same CDR3. This chain connects TRBV5-1 to TRBJ2-2, with D unclear. This CDR3 has 13 residues. Germline-derived CDR1 and CDR2 are SGHRS and YFSETQ. Between the trimmed V and J ends, which lost 4 bases and 6 bases, there was a span of 10 bases. CDR3 nucleotides: TGCGCCAGCAGCCCTAGGGTTGCCGGGGAGCTGTTTTTT. Translation: CASSPRVAGELFF.

The chain employs TRBV15 and TRBJ1-5; possibly TRBD1 for D (5 bases). CDR1 and CDR2 from the germline V gene are LNHNV and YYDKDF (reference sequence). This CDR3 region has 15 residues. V lost 0 bases and J lost 5, with 11 bases in between. The CDR3 coding sequence is TGTGCCACCAGCAGAGATGGTAGCAGGGATCAGCCCCAGCATTTT. It specifies CATSRDGSRDQPQHF.

The chain uses TRBV7-6 and TRBJ2-3; tentatively, D is TRBD1 or TRBD2 (5 bases each). Trimming cost V 5 bases and J 1 base, with 19 bases left between them. Per the germline V gene, CDR1 is SGHVS and CDR2 is FNYEAQ. This CDR3 contains 17 residues. CDR3 DNA sequence: TGTGCCAGCAGCCCTAGTGGGGGAAAGAGAGGCACAGATACGCAGTATTTT. This encodes CASSPSGGKRGTDTQYF.

The chain combines TRBV5-1 with TRBJ2-1, with 12 nucleotides matching TRBD2. From germline, CDR1 is SGHRS and CDR2 YFSETQ. CDR3 size: 16 residues. The junction had 1 base not matched to a gene; V was cut back by 0 bases and J by 3 bases. The CDR3 DNA sequence: TGCGCCAGCAGCTTGGCGACTAGCGGGAGCTACAATGAGCAGTTCTTC. It yields the protein CASSLATSGSYNEQFF.

The chain is built from TRBV7-9 and TRBJ1-1; TRBD1 matches 8 bases. CDR3 length: 16 amino acids. After removal of 1 base from V and 5 bases from J, the junction contained 9 bases not matched to a gene. CDR1 SEHNR and CDR2 FQNEAQ come from the germline V gene (reference sequence). The CDR3 protein is CASSLGGTGRRTEAFF. The DNA of the CDR3 is TGTGCCAGCAGCTTAGGTGGGACAGGACGAAGGACTGAAGCTTTCTTT. Variable domain in full (rest from reference TRBV7-9 and TRBJ1-1): DTGVSQNPRHKITKRGQNVTFRCDPISEHNRLYWYRQTLGQGPEFLTYFQNEAQLEKSRLLSDRFSAERPKGSFSTLEIQRTEQGDSAMYLCASSLGGTGRRTEAFFGQGTRLTVV.

To note about this clone: In the same sample, other DNA sequences code for this CDR3. This chain links TRBV18 with TRBJ2-7; unclear D gene. V was shortened by 0 bases and J by 2 bases, with 8 bases between the two germline ends. The CDR3 extends over 14 amino acids. Germline V gene lookup returns CDR1 KGHSH and CDR2 LQKENI. The CDR3 DNA reads as TGTGCCAGCTCACCACCTGGATTACCCTACGAGCAGTACTTC. Amino acids: CASSPPGLPYEQYF.

In the case of this clone: Possible read error: a much larger clone is one base away. This chain uses TRBV18 with TRBJ2-5; D possibly corresponds to TRBD2 (5 bases). The germline gives CDR1 KGHSH, CDR2 LQKENI. The CDR3 totals 14 residues. CDR3 sequence (DNA): TGTGCCGGCTCACCACCGGGGAGACCGGAGACCCAGTACTTC. As protein: CAGSPPGRPETQYF. Looking up the rest from reference TRBV18 and TRBJ2-5 gives the full variable domain: NAGVMQNPRHLVRRRGQEARLRCSPMKGHSHVYWYRQLPEEGLKFMVYLQKENIIDESGMPKERFSAEFPKEGPSILRIQQVVRGDSAAYFCAGSPPGRPETQYFGPGTRLLVL.

This clone showed up just once. The identical CDR3 is also encoded by other nucleotide sequences in the sample. This chain connects TRBV5-6 to TRBJ1-2; D may be TRBD1 (6 bases). V was clipped by 0 bases and J by 5 bases, with 8 bases between them. Germline-derived CDR1 and CDR2 are SGHDT and YYEEEE. The CDR3 loop spans 13 amino acids. CDR3 sequence reads: CASSLDRAYGYTF. The CDR3 coding sequence is TGTGCCAGCAGCTTGGACAGGGCGTATGGCTACACCTTC.

This chain uses TRBV6-6 with TRBJ2-5; 13 nucleotides agree with TRBD2. The CDR3 is 15 amino acids. V lost 5 bases, J lost 4 bases, and 4 bases stayed unmatched. Per germline, CDR1 MNHNY and CDR2 SVGAGI (reference sequence). The CDR3 DNA is TGTGCCAGCAGTACCGGACTAGCGGGGGCAGAGACCCAGTACTTC. Translation: CASSTGLAGAETQYF.

In regard to this clone: The junction departs from the called germline gene at one end, perhaps through a read error. J is TRBJ2-2 and V is TRBV18; D is unresolved. CDR1 is KGHSH and CDR2 is LQKENI in the germline V gene. The CDR3 totals 12 residues. The CDR3 protein is CASAPNTGELFF. Here the CDR3 DNA reads TGTGCCAGCGCACCGAACACCGGGGAGCTGTTTTTT. Combining the CDR3 with reference TRBV18 and TRBJ2-2 gives the whole variable domain NAGVMQNPRHLVRRRGQEARLRCSPMKGHSHVYWYRQLPEEGLKFMVYLQKENIIDESGMPKERFSAEFPKEGPSILRIQQVVRGDSAAYFCASAPNTGELFFGEGSRLTVL.

V is TRBV5-1 and J is TRBJ2-3, with 9 bases matching TRBD2. This CDR3 is 16 amino acids long. Germline trimming cut 0 bases from V and 5 bases from J; bases unmatched to any gene: 7. The germline V gene encodes CDR1 SGHRS and CDR2 YFSETQ. The CDR3 reads CASSLESLAGRDTQYF. In DNA form, the CDR3 reads TGCGCCAGCAGCTTGGAGAGTCTAGCGGGGAGAGATACGCAGTATTTT.

Points on this clone: At the DNA level, this CDR3 is encoded by other sequences in the same sample as well. The V and J genes are TRBV6-1 and TRBJ1-2; D unresolved. V was clipped by 0 bases and J by 2 bases, with 7 bases between them. The CDR3 runs to 14 residues. Germline values: CDR1 MNHNS, CDR2 SASEGT. As DNA, the CDR3 is TGTGCCAGCAGTGAAGCCGGCCGGAACTATGGCTACACCTTC. Translation: CASSEAGRNYGYTF.